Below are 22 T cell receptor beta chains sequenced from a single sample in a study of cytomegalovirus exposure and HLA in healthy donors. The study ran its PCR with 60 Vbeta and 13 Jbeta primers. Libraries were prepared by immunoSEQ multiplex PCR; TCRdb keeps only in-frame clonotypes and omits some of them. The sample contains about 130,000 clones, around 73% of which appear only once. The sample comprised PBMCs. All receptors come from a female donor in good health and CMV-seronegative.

CDR3 in amino acids: CASSDGSDYEQFF. CDR3 DNA: TGTGCCAGCTCAGATGGGTCGGACTATGAGCAGTTCTTC. The rearrangement uses TRBV18 and TRBJ2-1, with D possibly being TRBD2 (5 bases). The CDR3 spans 13 residues. Germline values: CDR1 KGHSH, CDR2 LQKENI. V lost 5 bases and J lost 8, with 13 bases in between.

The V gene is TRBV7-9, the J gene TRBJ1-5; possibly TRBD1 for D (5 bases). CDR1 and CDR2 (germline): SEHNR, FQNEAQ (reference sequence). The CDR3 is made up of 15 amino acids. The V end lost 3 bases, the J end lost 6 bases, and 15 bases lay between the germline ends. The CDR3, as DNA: TGTGCCAGCAGCTTTAAAGGGGATAATGGTCAGCCCCAGCATTTT. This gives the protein CASSFKGDNGQPQHF.

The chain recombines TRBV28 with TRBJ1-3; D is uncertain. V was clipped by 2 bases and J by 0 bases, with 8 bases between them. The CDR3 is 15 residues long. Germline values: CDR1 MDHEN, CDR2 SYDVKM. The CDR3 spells CASSLGRLSGNTIYF. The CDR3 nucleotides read TGTGCCAGCAGTTTAGGGAGGCTCTCTGGAAACACCATATATTTT.

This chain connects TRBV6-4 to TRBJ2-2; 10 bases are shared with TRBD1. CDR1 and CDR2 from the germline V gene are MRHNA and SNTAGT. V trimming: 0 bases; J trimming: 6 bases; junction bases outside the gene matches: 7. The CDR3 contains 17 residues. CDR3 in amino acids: CASSDSGTGADAGELFF. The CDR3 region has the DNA TGTGCCAGCAGTGACTCCGGGACAGGGGCCGACGCCGGGGAGCTGTTTTTT.

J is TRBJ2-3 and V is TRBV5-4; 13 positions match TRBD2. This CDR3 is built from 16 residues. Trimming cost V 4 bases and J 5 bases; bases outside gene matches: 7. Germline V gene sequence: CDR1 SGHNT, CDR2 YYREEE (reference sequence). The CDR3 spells CASSLGLAGVLDTQYF. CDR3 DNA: TGTGCCAGCAGCCTCGGACTAGCGGGAGTTCTAGATACGCAGTATTTT.

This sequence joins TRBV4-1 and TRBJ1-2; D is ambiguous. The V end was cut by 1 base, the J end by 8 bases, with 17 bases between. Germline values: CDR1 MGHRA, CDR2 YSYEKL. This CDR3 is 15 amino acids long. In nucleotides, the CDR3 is TGCGCCAGCAGCCAAGGGAGGACTTTTGAGGAGGGCTACACCTTC. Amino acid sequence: CASSQGRTFEEGYTF.

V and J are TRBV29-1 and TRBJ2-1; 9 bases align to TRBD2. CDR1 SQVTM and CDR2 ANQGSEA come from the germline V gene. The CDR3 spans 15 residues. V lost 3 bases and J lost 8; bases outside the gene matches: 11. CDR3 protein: CSVDGREGLSDEQFF. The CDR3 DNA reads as TGCAGCGTTGACGGGCGGGAGGGCCTCTCGGATGAGCAGTTCTTC.

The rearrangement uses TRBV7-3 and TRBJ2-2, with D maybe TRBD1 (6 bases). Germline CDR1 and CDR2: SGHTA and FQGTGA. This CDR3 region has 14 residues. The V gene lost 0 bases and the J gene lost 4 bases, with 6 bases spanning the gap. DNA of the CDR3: TGTGCCAGCAGCTTAACAGGGGGCACCGGGGAGCTGTTTTTT. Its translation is CASSLTGGTGELFF.

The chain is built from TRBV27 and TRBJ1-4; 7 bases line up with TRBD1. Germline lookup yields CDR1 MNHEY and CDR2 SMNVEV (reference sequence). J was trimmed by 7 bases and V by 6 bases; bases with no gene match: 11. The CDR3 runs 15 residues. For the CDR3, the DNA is TGTGCCAGCAGAACAACAAGTGGGACAGTTGAAAAACTGTTTTTT. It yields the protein CASRTTSGTVEKLFF. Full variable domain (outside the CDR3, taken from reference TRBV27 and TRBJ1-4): EAQVTQNPRYLITVTGKKLTVTCSQNMNHEYMSWYRQDPGLGLRQIYYSMNVEVTDKGDVPEGYKVSRKEKRNFPLILESPSPNQTSLYFCASRTTSGTVEKLFFGSGTQLSVL.

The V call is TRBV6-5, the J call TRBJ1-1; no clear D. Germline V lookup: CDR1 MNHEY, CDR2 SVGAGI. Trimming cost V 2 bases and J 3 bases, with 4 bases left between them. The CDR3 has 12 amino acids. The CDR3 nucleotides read TGTGCCAGCAGTTACGGCCACACTGAAGCTTTCTTT. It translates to CASSYGHTEAFF.

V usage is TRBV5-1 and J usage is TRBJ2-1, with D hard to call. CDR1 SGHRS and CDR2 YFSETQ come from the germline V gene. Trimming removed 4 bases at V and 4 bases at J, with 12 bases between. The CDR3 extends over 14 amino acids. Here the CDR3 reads CASSHPKAYNEQFF. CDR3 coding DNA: TGCGCCAGCAGCCACCCGAAAGCGTACAATGAGCAGTTCTTC.

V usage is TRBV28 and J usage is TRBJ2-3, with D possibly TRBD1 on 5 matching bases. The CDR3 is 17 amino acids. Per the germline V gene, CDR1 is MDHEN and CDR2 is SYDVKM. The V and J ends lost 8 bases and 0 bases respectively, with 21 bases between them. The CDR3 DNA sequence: TGTGCCAGCCGAAATCCCAGGGAAGGAACTAGCACAGATACGCAGTATTTT. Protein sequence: CASRNPREGTSTDTQYF.

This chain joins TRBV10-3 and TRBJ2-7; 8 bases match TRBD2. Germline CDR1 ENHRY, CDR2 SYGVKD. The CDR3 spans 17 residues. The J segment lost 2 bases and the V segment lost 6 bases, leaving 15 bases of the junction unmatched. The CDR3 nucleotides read TGTGCCATCAGGACGGGGGAGGGGGTAGCGGGGCCCTACGAGCAGTACTTC. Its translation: CAIRTGEGVAGPYEQYF.

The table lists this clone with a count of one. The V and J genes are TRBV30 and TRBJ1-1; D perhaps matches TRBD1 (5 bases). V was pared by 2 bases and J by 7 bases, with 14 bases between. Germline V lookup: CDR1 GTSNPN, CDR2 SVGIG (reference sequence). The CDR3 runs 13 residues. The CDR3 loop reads CAWSLQGNLEAFF. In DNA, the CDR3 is TGTGCCTGGAGTCTCCAGGGAAACCTTGAAGCTTTCTTT. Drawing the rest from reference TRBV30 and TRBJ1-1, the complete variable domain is SQTIHQWPATLVQPVGSPLSLECTVEGTSNPNLYWYRQAAGRGLQLLFYSVGIGQISSEVPQNLSASRPQDRQFILSSKKLLLSDSGFYLCAWSLQGNLEAFFGQGTRLTVV.

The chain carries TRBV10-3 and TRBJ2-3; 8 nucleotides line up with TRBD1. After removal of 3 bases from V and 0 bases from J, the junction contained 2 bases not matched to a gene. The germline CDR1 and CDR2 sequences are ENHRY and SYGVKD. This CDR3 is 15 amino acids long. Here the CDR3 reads CAISDRDRSTDTQYF. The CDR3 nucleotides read TGTGCCATCAGTGACCGGGACAGGAGCACAGATACGCAGTATTTT.

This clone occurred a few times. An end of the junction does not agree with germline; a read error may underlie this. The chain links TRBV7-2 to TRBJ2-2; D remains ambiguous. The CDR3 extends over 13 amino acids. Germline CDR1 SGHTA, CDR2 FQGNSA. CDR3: CASSDKNSGELFF. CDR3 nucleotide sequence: TGTGCCAGCAGCGATAAGAACTCCGGGGAGCTGTTTTTT.

The CDR3 protein is CASSFLNDRANEQFF. Written as DNA, the CDR3 is TGTGCCAGCAGCTTTCTTAATGACAGAGCCAATGAGCAGTTCTTC. The J gene is TRBJ2-1, the V gene TRBV9, with a tentative D call TRBD1 (5 bases). Per the germline V gene, CDR1 is SGDLS and CDR2 is YYNGEE. The CDR3 extends over 15 amino acids. V shed 4 bases and J shed 6 bases, with 17 bases lying between them.

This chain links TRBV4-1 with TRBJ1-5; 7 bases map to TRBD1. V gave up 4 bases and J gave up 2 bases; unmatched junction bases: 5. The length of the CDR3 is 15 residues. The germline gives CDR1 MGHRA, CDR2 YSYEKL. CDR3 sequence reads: CASSLDRDGNQPQHF. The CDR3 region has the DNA TGCGCCAGCAGCCTCGACAGGGACGGCAATCAGCCCCAGCATTTT.

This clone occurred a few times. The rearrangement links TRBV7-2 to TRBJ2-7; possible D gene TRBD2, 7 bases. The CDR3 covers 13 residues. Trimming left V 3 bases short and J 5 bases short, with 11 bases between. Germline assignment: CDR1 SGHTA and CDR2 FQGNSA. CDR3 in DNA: TGTGCCAGCAGCTTCAAGGGGGGGGACGAGCAGTACTTC. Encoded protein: CASSFKGGDEQYF.

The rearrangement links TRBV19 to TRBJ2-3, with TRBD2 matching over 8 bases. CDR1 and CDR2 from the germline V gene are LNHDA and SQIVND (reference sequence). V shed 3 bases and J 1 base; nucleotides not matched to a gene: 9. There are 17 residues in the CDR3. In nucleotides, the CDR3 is TGTGCCAGTAGTATTCCCACTAGCGGAGGGGGCACAGATACGCAGTATTTT. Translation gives CASSIPTSGGGTDTQYF. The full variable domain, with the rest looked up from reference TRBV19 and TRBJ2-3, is DGGITQSPKYLFRKEGQNVTLSCEQNLNHDAMYWYRQDPGQGLRLIYYSQIVNDFQKGDIAEGYSVSREKKESFPLTVTSAQKNPTAFYLCASSIPTSGGGTDTQYFGPGTRLTVL.

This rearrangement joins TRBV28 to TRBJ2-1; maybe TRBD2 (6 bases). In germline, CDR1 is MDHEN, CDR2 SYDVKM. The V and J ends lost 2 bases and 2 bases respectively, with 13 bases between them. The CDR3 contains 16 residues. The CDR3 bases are TGTGCCAGCAGTTTAGGGAGGAGCGTCCCCTACAATGAGCAGTTCTTC. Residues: CASSLGRSVPYNEQFF.

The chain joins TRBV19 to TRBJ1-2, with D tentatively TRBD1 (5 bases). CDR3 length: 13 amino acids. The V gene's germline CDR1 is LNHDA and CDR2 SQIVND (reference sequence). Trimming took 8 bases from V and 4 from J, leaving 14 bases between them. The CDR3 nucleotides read TGTGCCAGTGGGGATAGACAGTCCTATGGCTACACCTTC. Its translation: CASGDRQSYGYTF.